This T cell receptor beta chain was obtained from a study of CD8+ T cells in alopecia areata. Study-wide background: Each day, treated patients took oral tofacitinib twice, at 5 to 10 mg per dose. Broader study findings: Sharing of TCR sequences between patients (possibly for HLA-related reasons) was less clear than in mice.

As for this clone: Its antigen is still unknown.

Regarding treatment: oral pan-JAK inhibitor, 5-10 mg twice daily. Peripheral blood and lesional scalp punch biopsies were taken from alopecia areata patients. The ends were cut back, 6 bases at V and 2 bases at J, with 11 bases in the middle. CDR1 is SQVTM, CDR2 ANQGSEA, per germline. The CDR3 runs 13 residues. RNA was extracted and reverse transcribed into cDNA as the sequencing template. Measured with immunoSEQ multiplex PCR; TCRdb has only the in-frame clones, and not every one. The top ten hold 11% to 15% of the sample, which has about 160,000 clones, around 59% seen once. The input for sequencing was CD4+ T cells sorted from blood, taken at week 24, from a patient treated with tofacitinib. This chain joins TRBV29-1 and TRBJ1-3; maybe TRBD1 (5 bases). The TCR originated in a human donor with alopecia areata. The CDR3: CSVGGGAGNTIYF. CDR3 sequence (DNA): TGCAGCGTCGGCGGGGGAGCTGGAAACACCATATATTTT.